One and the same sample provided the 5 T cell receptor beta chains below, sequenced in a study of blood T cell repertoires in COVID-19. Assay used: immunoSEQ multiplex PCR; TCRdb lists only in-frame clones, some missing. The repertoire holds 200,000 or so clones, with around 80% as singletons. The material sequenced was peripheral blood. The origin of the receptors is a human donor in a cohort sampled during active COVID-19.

The DNA for the CDR3 is TGTGCCAGCAGTCGGACAGGTTACTACGAGCAGTACGTC. It encodes CASSRTGYYEQYV. The chain links TRBV12-3 or TRBV12-4 to TRBJ2-7; TRBD1 matches 7 bases. Germline trimming cut 5 bases from V and 3 bases from J; bases unmatched to any gene: 4. The CDR3 has 13 residues.

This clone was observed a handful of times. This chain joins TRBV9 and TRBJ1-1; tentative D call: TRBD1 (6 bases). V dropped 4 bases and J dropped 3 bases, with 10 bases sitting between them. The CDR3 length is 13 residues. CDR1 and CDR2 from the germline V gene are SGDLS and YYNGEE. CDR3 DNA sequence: TGTGCCAGCAGCCCTTGGACAGACACTGAAGCTTTCTTT. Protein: CASSPWTDTEAFF.

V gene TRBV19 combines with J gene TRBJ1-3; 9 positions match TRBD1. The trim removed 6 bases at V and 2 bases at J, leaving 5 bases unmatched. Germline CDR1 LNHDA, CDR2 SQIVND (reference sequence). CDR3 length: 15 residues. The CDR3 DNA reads TGTGCCAGTAGCGCCCGGACAGGGGCTGGAAACACCATATATTTT. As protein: CASSARTGAGNTIYF.

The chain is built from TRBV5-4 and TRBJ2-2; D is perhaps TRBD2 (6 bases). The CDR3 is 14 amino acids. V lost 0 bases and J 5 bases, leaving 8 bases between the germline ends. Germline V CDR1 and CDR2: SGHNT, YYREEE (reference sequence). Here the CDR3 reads CASSLAGVTGELFF. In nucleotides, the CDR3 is TGTGCCAGCAGCTTGGCGGGAGTTACCGGGGAGCTGTTTTTT.

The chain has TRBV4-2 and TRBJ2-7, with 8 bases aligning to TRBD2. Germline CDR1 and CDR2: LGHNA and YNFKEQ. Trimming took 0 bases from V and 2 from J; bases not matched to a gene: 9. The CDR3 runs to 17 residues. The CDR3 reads CASSQDGSGRFPYEQYF. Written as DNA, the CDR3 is TGTGCCAGCAGCCAAGATGGGAGCGGGAGATTCCCCTACGAGCAGTACTTC.